This T cell receptor (beta chain) was obtained from a study of cytomegalovirus exposure and HLA in healthy donors. PCR used 60 Vbeta primers and 13 Jbeta primers. Sequencing used immunoSEQ multiplex PCR; TCRdb keeps in-frame clones, though not all of them. The profile shows about 160,000 clones, 75% of them singletons. The V gene's germline CDR1 is MNHEY and CDR2 SVGAGI. V was clipped by 4 bases and J by 4 bases, with 16 bases between them. The CDR3 is 15 amino acids. The rearrangement uses TRBV6-5 and TRBJ1-2, with a weak D call TRBD1 (6 bases). The receptor comes from a male donor in good health and CMV-seronegative. The sample was PBMCs. The chain's CDR3 is CASSSVDRLFYGYTF. The CDR3 DNA follows: TGTGCCAGCAGTTCCGTCGACAGGCTGTTCTATGGCTACACCTTC.